This T cell receptor beta chain emerged from a study of CXCR3-negative and CXCR3-positive naive CD8 T cells. Study-level results: Fresh PBMCs went into most assays, and CXCR3 expression partly declined after cryopreservation. The study inferred TCR strength from TRB CDR3 properties and found comparable surface CD5 between naive subsets.

This clonotype registers medium-sized by frequency. What it binds is unknown. This CDR3 is built from 15 residues. UMI labels and 5' RACE were used to prepare the TRB cDNA libraries. One entry per CDR3 protein, without DNA, is what TCRdb gives after re-calling the 5' RACE reads. The specimen's table records tens of thousands of distinct CDR3 sequences. The source of this sequence is a human donor in good health. Some clones in this sample may be carry-over from other donors' samples. The specimen was memory CD8+ T cells from blood. V gene TRBV12-3 or TRBV12-4 combines with J gene TRBJ1-1; TCRdb's D call of TRBD1 is untestable without DNA. The CDR3 reads CAIRVLLTRGTEAFF.